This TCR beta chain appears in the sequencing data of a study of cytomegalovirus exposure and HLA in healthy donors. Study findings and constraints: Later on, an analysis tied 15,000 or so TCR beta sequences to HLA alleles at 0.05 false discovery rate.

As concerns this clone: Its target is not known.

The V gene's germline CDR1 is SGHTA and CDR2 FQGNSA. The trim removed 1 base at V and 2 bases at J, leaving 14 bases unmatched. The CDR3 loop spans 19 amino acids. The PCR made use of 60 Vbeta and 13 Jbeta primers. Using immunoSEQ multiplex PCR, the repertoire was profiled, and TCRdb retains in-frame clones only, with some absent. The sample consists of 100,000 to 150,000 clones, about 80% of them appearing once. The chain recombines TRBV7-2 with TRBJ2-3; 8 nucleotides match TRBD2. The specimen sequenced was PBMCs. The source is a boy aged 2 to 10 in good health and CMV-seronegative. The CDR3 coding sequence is TGTGCCAGCAGCTTAGGGGGCGGGGGGAGAATCTTTAACACAGATACGCAGTATTTT. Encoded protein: CASSLGGGGRIFNTDTQYF.